The clone carrying this TCR beta chain was seen only a few times. Its cognate antigen is unknown. TCRB transcripts that were expressed got sequenced, as all of the isolated RNA had been reverse transcribed. TCRdb keeps only in-frame clones here, not all; method: immunoSEQ multiplex PCR. Of some 660,000 clones detected, more than 12% appear once; the ten largest clones hold 0.03% to 0.04%. This record belongs to a study of beta chain features in type 1 diabetes. Whole-study results and caveats: Equally in patients and controls, shorter templates might have been favored by PCR. Shorter TCRB CDR3s, moderately but significantly so, were found in Type 1 diabetes patients in all four CD4+ subsets. Cells carrying high TCR expression could end up over-represented when cDNA is sequenced.

The length of the CDR3 is 14 residues. Germline CDR1 is SQVTM and CDR2 is ANQGSEA. Trimming took 6 bases from V and 2 from J; bases not matched to a gene: 8. J is TRBJ2-7 and V is TRBV29-1; 9 nucleotides agree with TRBD1. Sequencing input: naive CD4+ T cells from blood. The TCR comes from a young man with type 1 diabetes. CDR3: CSVASGTGTYEQYF. As DNA, the CDR3 is TGCAGCGTGGCCTCCGGGACAGGGACCTACGAGCAGTACTTC.